This T cell receptor beta chain derives from a study of CD4+ T cells in melanoma. Study-wide results and limits: Diverse differentiation states were reported for melanoma neoantigen-specific CD4+ T cells. A reported correlation linked neoantigen-specific CD4+ T cells to CD8+, macrophage and B cell function.

Per the germline V gene, CDR1 is GTSNPN and CDR2 is SVGIG (reference sequence). With V trimmed by 4 bases and J by 3 bases, 1 base remained unmatched. The CDR3 loop spans 12 amino acids. Details on this clone: The antigen is undetermined. With a much larger clone just one base away, this may be a read error. The same CDR3 arises from other DNA sequences in this sample as well.

Only in-frame clones appear in the TCRdb table, and some are missing; sequencing was by immunoSEQ multiplex PCR. The sample comprises about 4,800 clones, under 75% of which are singletons, and approximately 25% rests with the top ten. Sequences were obtained from cells from a culture (not recorded whether cultured in vitro). V gene TRBV30 combines with J gene TRBJ2-7; TRBD1 aligns across 9 bases. The TCR sequence derives from a human donor with melanoma. The CDR3 reads CAWTGQGYEQYF. The DNA of the CDR3 is TGTGCCTGGACGGGACAGGGCTACGAGCAGTACTTC.